A single sample gave rise to the 10 T cell receptor beta chains below, sequenced in a study of T cell responses to AZD1222 COVID-19 vaccine (dated by TCRdb to the early 2020s). The protocol used for the library was the immunoSEQ multiplex PCR assay. Sourced from immuneACCESS, this table was stored by TCRdb with only in-frame sequences that have V and J called. A share of the clones is absent; for the studies checked, an unresolved V gene accounts for under half, and the remainder has no known explanation. Across this sample there are 96,000 or so clones, with 85% to 90% seen only once. 26% of the sample is held by the ten biggest clonotypes. Sample time point, as interpreted from the label and publication: baseline before first vaccination. This specimen consisted of peripheral blood, obtained on day 0 of AZD1222 vaccination. These receptors were collected from an adult in good health.

This rearrangement joins TRBV28 to TRBJ1-4; D is possibly TRBD1 (5 bases). CDR1 and CDR2 from the germline V gene are MDHEN and SYDVKM. The CDR3 is 16 amino acids. Trimming removed 10 bases from V and 6 bases from J, with 24 bases in between. CDR3 sequence reads: CATLIGGRLGDEKLFF. The CDR3 nucleotides read TGTGCCACGCTCATCGGGGGACGCCTGGGGGATGAAAAACTGTTTTTT.

The CDR3 is CASSLGLPSYNEQFF. The CDR3 nucleotides are TGTGCCAGCAGCTTAGGGCTGCCCTCCTACAATGAGCAGTTCTTC. V and J are TRBV5-4 and TRBJ2-1; D remains ambiguous. There are 15 residues in the CDR3. The V and J ends lost 2 bases and 0 bases respectively, with 9 bases between them. CDR1 is SGHNT, CDR2 YYREEE, per germline (reference sequence).

A single count supports this clone. V gene TRBV24-1 combines with J gene TRBJ2-3; 10 positions agree with TRBD1. The CDR3 covers 15 residues. Per the germline V gene, CDR1 is KGHDR and CDR2 is SFDVKD. The V and J ends lost 4 bases and 4 bases, in that order; junction bases with no gene match: 4. CDR3 nucleotides: TGTGCCACCAGTGACACCGGACAGGGGGCAGATACGCAGTATTTT. This gives the protein CATSDTGQGADTQYF.

CDR3 loop: CASSGIPGAGAEAFF. The CDR3 DNA reads TGTGCCAGCAGCGGCATACCAGGGGCGGGCGCTGAAGCTTTCTTT. V and J are TRBV9 and TRBJ1-1; maybe TRBD1 (6 bases). CDR3 length: 15 amino acids. Trimming left V 3 bases short and J 6 bases short, with 18 bases between. Per the germline V gene, CDR1 is SGDLS and CDR2 is YYNGEE.

The chain has TRBV10-3 and TRBJ2-1; D remains unclear. The CDR3 length is 13 residues. Trimming cost V 6 bases and J 5 bases, with 11 bases left between them. Germline V gene data show CDR1 as ENHRY and CDR2 as SYGVKD. The CDR3 spells CAIRPTSDNEQFF. CDR3 nucleotides: TGTGCCATCAGGCCTACTTCGGACAATGAGCAGTTCTTC.

The CDR3 spells CASSIVWSNTEAFF. Here the CDR3 DNA reads TGTGCCAGTAGTATAGTATGGAGTAACACTGAAGCTTTCTTT. This chain connects TRBV19 to TRBJ1-1; no reliable D call. Germline lookup yields CDR1 LNHDA and CDR2 SQIVND (reference sequence). Trimming removed 1 base from V and 2 bases from J, with 8 bases in between. The length of the CDR3 is 14 residues. Supplemented by reference TRBV19 and TRBJ1-1, the full variable domain reads DGGITQSPKYLFRKEGQNVTLSCEQNLNHDAMYWYRQDPGQGLRLIYYSQIVNDFQKGDIAEGYSVSREKKESFPLTVTSAQKNPTAFYLCASSIVWSNTEAFFGQGTRLTVV.

The table lists this clone with a few counts. The chain has TRBV6-5 and TRBJ2-7, with 7 bases that match TRBD1. V was clipped by 6 bases and J by 3 bases; unmatched bases: 8. The CDR3 has 14 amino acids. Germline CDR1 reads MNHEY; CDR2 reads SVGAGI. The CDR3 bases are TGTGCCAGCAGAATACAGGGGAGCCTCTACGAGCAGTACTTC. Translating it yields CASRIQGSLYEQYF.

The V gene is TRBV21-1, the J gene TRBJ2-7; the table's D call, TRBD1, was not checked against the DNA. TRBV21-1 is designated a pseudogene. CDR3 length: 13 residues. CDR3 amino acids: CASSTGDSYEQYF. In DNA, the CDR3 is TGTGCCAGCAGCACCGGGGACAGCTACGAGCAGTACTTC.

V usage is TRBV9 and J usage is TRBJ2-1, with D unclear. CDR1 and CDR2 (germline): SGDLS, YYNGEE. The V end lost 1 base, the J end lost 9 bases, and 8 bases lay between the germline ends. The CDR3 runs to 12 residues. Here the CDR3 reads CASSVNMGEQFF. The CDR3 nucleotides are TGTGCCAGCAGCGTAAATATGGGTGAGCAGTTCTTC.

The chain is built from TRBV29-1 and TRBJ2-7; possibly TRBD2 for D (5 bases). In germline, CDR1 is SQVTM, CDR2 ANQGSEA. Trimming took off 6 bases at V and 3 bases at J, with 21 bases between the two ends. CDR3 size: 15 residues. The CDR3 coding sequence is TGCAGCGTCCGTGAAGGGAGCTCGGTCGGCTACGAGCAGTACTTC. Translated, it gives CSVREGSSVGYEQYF.